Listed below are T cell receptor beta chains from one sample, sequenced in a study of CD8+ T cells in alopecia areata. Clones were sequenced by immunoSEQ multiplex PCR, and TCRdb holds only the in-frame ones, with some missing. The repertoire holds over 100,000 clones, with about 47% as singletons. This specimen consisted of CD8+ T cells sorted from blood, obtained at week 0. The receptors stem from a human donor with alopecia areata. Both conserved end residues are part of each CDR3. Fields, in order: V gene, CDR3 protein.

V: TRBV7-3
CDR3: CASSPLAGGPYEQFF

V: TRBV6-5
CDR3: CASSFDRASTPLHF

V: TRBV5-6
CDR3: CASSLGGFVYEQYF

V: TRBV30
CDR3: CAWSTDRRNQPQHF

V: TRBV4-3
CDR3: CASSPKAGPGTEAFF

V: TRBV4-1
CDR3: CASSLSVDYEQYF

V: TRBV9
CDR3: CASSAGTGGEQYF

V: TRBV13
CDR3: CASSLGYVPGRGYTF

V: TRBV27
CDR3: CASSLWTGDEQFF

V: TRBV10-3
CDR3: CAISESEDYPSYNEQFF

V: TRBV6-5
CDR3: CASSPILSTYEQYF

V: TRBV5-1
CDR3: CASSFRQGPLEQYF

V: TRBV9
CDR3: CASSVHPGPLGTEAFF

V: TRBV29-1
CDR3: CSVDSGVSLSGYTF

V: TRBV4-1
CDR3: CASSQDTASGPTAYNEQFF

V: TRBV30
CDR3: CAYESGNEQFF

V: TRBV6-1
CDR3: CASSETGGDYEQYF

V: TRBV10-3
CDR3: CAISEGAGNGYTF

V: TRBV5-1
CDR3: CASSSLASLNTGELFF

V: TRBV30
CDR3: CAWSFQTGPSGNTIYF

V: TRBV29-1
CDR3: CSGTATDTQYF

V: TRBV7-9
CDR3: CASSPLVGQGAYGYTF